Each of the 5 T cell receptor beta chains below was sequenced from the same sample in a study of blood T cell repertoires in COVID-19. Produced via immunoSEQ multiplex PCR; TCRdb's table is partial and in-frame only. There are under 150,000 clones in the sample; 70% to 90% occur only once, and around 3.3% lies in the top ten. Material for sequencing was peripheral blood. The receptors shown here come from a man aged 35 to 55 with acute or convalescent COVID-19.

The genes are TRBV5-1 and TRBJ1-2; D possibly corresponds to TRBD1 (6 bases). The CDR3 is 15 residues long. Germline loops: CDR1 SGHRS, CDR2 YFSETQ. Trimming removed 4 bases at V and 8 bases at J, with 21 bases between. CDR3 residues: CASSTQSMGAEGYTF. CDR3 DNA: TGCGCCAGCAGCACTCAATCCATGGGGGCGGAGGGCTACACCTTC.

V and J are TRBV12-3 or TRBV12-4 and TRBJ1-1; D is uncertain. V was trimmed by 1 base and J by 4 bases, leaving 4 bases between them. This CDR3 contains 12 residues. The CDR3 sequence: CASSLGPTEAFF. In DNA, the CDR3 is TGTGCCAGCAGTTTAGGGCCCACTGAAGCTTTCTTT.

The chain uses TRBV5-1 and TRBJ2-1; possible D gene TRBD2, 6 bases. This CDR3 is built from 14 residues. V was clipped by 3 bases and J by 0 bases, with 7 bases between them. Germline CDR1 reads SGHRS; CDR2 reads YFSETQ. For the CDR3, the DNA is TGCGCCAGCAGCTCTAGCGACTCCTACAATGAGCAGTTCTTC. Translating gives CASSSSDSYNEQFF.

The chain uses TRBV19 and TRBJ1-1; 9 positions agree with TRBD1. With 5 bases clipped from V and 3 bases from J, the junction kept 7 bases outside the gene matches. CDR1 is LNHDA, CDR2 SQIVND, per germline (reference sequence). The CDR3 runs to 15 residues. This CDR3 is CASSPRDRGYTEAFF. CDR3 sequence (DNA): TGTGCCAGTAGTCCCCGTGACAGGGGGTACACTGAAGCTTTCTTT.

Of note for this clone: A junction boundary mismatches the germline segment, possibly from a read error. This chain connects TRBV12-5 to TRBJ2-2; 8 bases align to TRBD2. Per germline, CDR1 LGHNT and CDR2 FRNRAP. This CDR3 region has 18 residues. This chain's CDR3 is CACGLVHMGGGRTGELFF. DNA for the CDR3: TGTGCTTGTGGTTTGGTACATATGGGCGGGGGGCGAACCGGGGAGCTGTTTTTT.